Shown below are 10 T cell receptor beta chains from a single sample sequenced in a study of regulatory T cells in long-lasting Graves disease. Through Arm-PCR of CDR3 regions and iRepertoire HTBI primers, TCR beta libraries were built. From the multiplex PCR reads, TCRdb called clonotypes with MiXCR, one entry per CDR3 protein. The sample yields 540,000 or so distinct CDR3 sequences, approximately 13% seen once. Time point defined: newly diagnosed GD, antithyroid drugs for less than 3 months. Extracted RNA from PBMCs served as the source of the TCR library. The sample also formed part of further work on T cells in Graves' hyperthyroidism and ophthalmopathy.

The material sequenced was peripheral blood mononuclear cells (PBMCs), taken at new diagnosis, from a patient treated with antithyroid drugs. All receptors come from a man aged 25-40 years with Graves disease.

This clonotype was observed once. The chain is built from TRBV7-2 and TRBJ2-7, with TRBD2 identical over 8 bases. Germline V lookup: CDR1 SGHTA, CDR2 FQGNSA. V shed 5 bases, J shed 5 bases, and the junction held 8 bases outside the gene matches. CDR3 length: 14 amino acids. The CDR3 is CASSHTAGVHEQYF. CDR3 bases: TGTGCCAGCAGCCATACAGCGGGAGTCCACGAGCAGTACTTC.

The gene calls are TRBV30 and TRBJ2-5, with 10 nucleotides matching TRBD2. The CDR3 sequence is 18 residues long. From germline, CDR1 is GTSNPN and CDR2 SVGIG (reference sequence). With V trimmed by 4 bases and J by 4 bases, 18 bases remained unmatched. The CDR3 DNA sequence: TGTGCCTGGAAGATGGGAGGAGTAGCGGGAGGCGGGAGAGAGACCCAGTACTTC. This encodes CAWKMGGVAGGGRETQYF.

Ten or more counts support this clonotype. The V gene is TRBV6-1, the J gene TRBJ1-2, with a possible D match to TRBD1 (6 bases). The germline CDR1 and CDR2 sequences are MNHNS and SASEGT. CDR3 length: 15 amino acids. Between the trimmed V and J ends, which lost 4 bases and 9 bases, there was a span of 21 bases. The CDR3 region has the DNA TGTGCCAGCAGTGCATTGGGGGAGGCAGGGGTCAGCTACACCTTC. Its translation: CASSALGEAGVSYTF.

This clonotype has a count of ten or more. The chain combines TRBV6-2 or TRBV6-3 with TRBJ2-7; D ambiguous. The germline V gene encodes CDR1 MNHEY and CDR2 SVGEGT. The CDR3 covers 13 residues. The ends were cut back, 2 bases at V and 1 base at J, with 6 bases in the middle. The CDR3 DNA reads TGTGCCAGCAGTTACGAAAGTTCCTACGAGCAGTACTTC. As protein: CASSYESSYEQYF.

The J gene is TRBJ2-1, the V gene TRBV5-1, with TRBD2 matching 9 bases. V trimming: 3 bases; J trimming: 0 bases; junction bases outside the gene matches: 4. Germline V lookup: CDR1 SGHRS, CDR2 YFSETQ. This CDR3 region has 16 residues. Here the CDR3 reads CASSSEAGGSYNEQFF. CDR3 DNA sequence: TGCGCCAGCAGCTCCGAAGCGGGAGGCTCCTACAATGAGCAGTTCTTC.

The chain is built from TRBV24-1 and TRBJ2-1, with 9 nucleotides matching TRBD2. V trimming: 4 bases; J trimming: 8 bases; junction bases outside the gene matches: 8. Germline V gene data show CDR1 as KGHDR and CDR2 as SFDVKD. The length of the CDR3 is 15 residues. Here the CDR3 reads CATSENSGRGDEQFF. The CDR3 DNA follows: TGTGCCACCAGTGAGAATAGCGGGAGAGGGGATGAGCAGTTCTTC.

As regards this clonotype: In this CDR3 the conserved last residue, phenylalanine or tryptophan, is missing, so a read error is likely. This chain uses TRBV5-1 with TRBJ1-1, with D unclear. The CDR3 extends over 13 amino acids. Trimming left V 0 bases short and J 4 bases short, with 7 bases between. Looked up from germline, CDR1 is SGHRS and CDR2 is YFSETQ. The CDR3 region has the DNA TGCGCCAGCAGCTTGGGTAGTCCCACTGAAGCTTTCCTT. It codes for CASSLGSPTEAFL.

This clonotype was observed many times. The chain recombines TRBV5-1 with TRBJ2-3; tentatively, D is TRBD1 (6 bases). Germline lookup yields CDR1 SGHRS and CDR2 YFSETQ. This CDR3 comprises 15 residues. The V gene lost 4 bases and the J gene lost 6 bases, with 18 bases spanning the gap. The CDR3 DNA reads TGCGCCAGCAGCGGCACAGGGTTAAAGTTGGATACGCAGTATTTT. Translated: CASSGTGLKLDTQYF. Full variable domain (missing parts from reference TRBV5-1 and TRBJ2-3): KAGVTQTPRYLIKTRGQQVTLSCSPISGHRSVSWYQQTPGQGLQFLFEYFSETQRNKGNFPGRFSGRQFSNSRSEMNVSTLELGDSALYLCASSGTGLKLDTQYFGPGTRLTVL.

The chain is built from TRBV5-1 and TRBJ2-4, with 9 bases aligning to TRBD2. CDR1 SGHRS and CDR2 YFSETQ come from the germline V gene. After removal of 0 bases from V and 2 bases from J, the junction contained 6 bases not matched to a gene. The CDR3 contains 17 residues. The CDR3 reads CASSLDGSGRTKNIQYF. The CDR3 bases are TGCGCCAGCAGCTTGGATGGTAGCGGGAGAACCAAAAACATTCAGTACTTC.

The rearrangement links TRBV5-6 to TRBJ1-6, with 8 nucleotides matching TRBD1. This CDR3 has 15 amino acids. Trimming took 6 bases from V and 7 from J; bases not matched to a gene: 9. The germline gives CDR1 SGHDT, CDR2 YYEEEE. CDR3 sequence reads: CASTSLGQGNSPLHF. CDR3 nucleotides: TGTGCCAGCACCTCTCTCGGACAGGGAAATTCACCCCTCCACTTT.